The 3 T cell receptor beta chains reported below all come from one sample, sequenced in a study of Ad26.COV2.S vaccination and SARS-CoV-2 variants (dated by TCRdb to about 2021). Library preparation was by the immunoSEQ multiplex PCR assay. TCRdb provides this immuneACCESS table in a form limited to in-frame rearrangements. Some clones are lacking; in checked studies, under half of them reflect an unresolved V gene, and why the rest are absent is not known. The sample data list around 94,000 clones, and roughly 80% of these were observed just once. The ten largest clones take up roughly 17% of the sample. This specimen's time point label, per the study, means: individuals recovered from natural SARS-CoV-2 infection. The sequenced sample was peripheral blood, obtained after recovery from COVID-19. Receptor source: a human donor who had recovered from COVID-19.

V is TRBV7-6 and J is TRBJ2-7; the D gene is possibly TRBD1 (5 bases). The CDR3 has 14 amino acids. Between the trimmed V and J ends, which lost 4 bases and 3 bases, there was a span of 13 bases. Germline CDR1 and CDR2: SGHVS and FNYEAQ. DNA for the CDR3: TGTGCCAGCAGCTCACAACCAGGGTTCTACGAGCAGTACTTC. Translating gives CASSSQPGFYEQYF.

The chain employs TRBV3-1 (or the pseudogene TRBV3-2) and TRBJ1-2, with 10 positions matching TRBD1. The CDR3 runs to 16 residues. Germline V lookup: CDR1 LGHDT, CDR2 YNNKEL (reference sequence). V lost 6 bases, J lost 4 bases, and 11 bases stayed unmatched. CDR3 sequence (DNA): TGTGCCAGCAGGCCCGGGACAGGGGACTCACTCTATGGCTACACCTTC. Protein: CASRPGTGDSLYGYTF.

The V gene is TRBV19, the J gene TRBJ1-3; tentative D call: TRBD1 (5 bases). V lost 4 bases, J lost 0 bases, and 13 bases lay in between. The germline V gene has CDR1 LNHDA and CDR2 SQIVND (reference sequence). CDR3 length: 16 amino acids. The CDR3 nucleotides are TGTGCCAGTAGTAAGCGGATGGGGACCTCTGGAAACACCATATATTTT. Its protein product is CASSKRMGTSGNTIYF. The full variable domain, rest sourced from reference TRBV19 and TRBJ1-3, is DGGITQSPKYLFRKEGQNVTLSCEQNLNHDAMYWYRQDPGQGLRLIYYSQIVNDFQKGDIAEGYSVSREKKESFPLTVTSAQKNPTAFYLCASSKRMGTSGNTIYFGEGSWLTVV.